This TCR beta chain derives from a study of blood T cell repertoires in COVID-19. Turning to the study itself: Sites in the United States, Italy and Spain provided acute and convalescent COVID-19 samples. T cells, B-cell-depleted T cells, or PBMCs supplied cDNA or gDNA.

Source study methods: Reference gene primer amplification in the assay estimated nucleated cell counts. Repertoires were generated with immunoSEQ multiplex PCR, while TCRdb's copy carries only in-frame clones and drops some. V and J calls and clone size are given by that table; D and trimming were obtained from the DNA. The sample records some 270,000 clones, 65% to 85% being singletons. The sample taken for sequencing was peripheral blood. The origin of this receptor is a woman in her 40s who had recovered from COVID-19.

The CDR3 loop is CASSLDSNQPQHF. The CDR3 coding sequence is TGTGCCAGTAGTCTCGACAGTAATCAGCCCCAGCATTTT. The rearrangement joins TRBV19 to TRBJ1-5, with D maybe TRBD1 (5 bases). Germline V CDR1 and CDR2: LNHDA, SQIVND (reference sequence). V lost 5 bases to trimming and J lost 4 bases, with 9 bases between them. The CDR3 extends over 13 amino acids.